This T cell receptor beta chain originates from a study of blood T cell repertoires in COVID-19. Study summary: Collection of acute and convalescent COVID-19 samples took place in the United States, Italy and Spain. In each case, the material was cDNA or gDNA derived from T cells, B-cell-depleted T cells, or PBMCs.

The CDR3 is 15 residues long. Clones were sequenced by immunoSEQ multiplex PCR, and TCRdb holds only the in-frame ones, with some missing. The data show 200,000 or so clones, roughly 90% seen once. The sequence derives from a woman in her sixties or seventies with acute or convalescent COVID-19. This sequence joins TRBV21-1 and TRBJ1-1. TRBV21-1 is a listed pseudogene. The sample was peripheral blood. The CDR3 loop reads CASSKTRLRNTEAFF. The CDR3 region has the DNA TGTGCCAGCAGCAAAACAAGACTCCGGAACACTGAAGCTTTCTTT.